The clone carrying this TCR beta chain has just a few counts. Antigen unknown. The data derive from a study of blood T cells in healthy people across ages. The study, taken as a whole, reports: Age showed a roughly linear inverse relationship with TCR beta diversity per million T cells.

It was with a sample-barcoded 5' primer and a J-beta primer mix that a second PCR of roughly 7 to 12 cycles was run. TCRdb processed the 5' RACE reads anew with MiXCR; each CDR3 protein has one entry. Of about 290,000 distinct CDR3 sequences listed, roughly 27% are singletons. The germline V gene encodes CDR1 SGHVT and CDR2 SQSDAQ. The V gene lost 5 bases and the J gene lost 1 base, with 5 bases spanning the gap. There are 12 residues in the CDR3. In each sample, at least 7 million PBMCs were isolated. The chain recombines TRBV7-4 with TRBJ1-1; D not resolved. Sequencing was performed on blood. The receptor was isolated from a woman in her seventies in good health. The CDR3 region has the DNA TGTGCCAGCAGCCTCTCGAACACTGAAGCTTTCTTT. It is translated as CASSLSNTEAFF.